What follows are 5 T cell receptor beta chains derived from one specimen sequenced in a study of regulatory T cells in long-lasting Graves disease. Time point denoted: newly diagnosed GD, antithyroid drugs for less than 3 months. There was RNA extracted from PBMCs, and the TCR library was made from it. Arm-PCR of CDR3 regions and iRepertoire HTBI primers were the basis on which TCR beta libraries were built. TCRdb re-analysed the multiplex PCR reads in MiXCR, keeping a single row per CDR3 protein. The sample lists about 460,000 distinct CDR3 sequences, 14% occurring once. In addition, the sample was reused for a study of T cells in Graves' hyperthyroidism and ophthalmopathy.

Here the sequenced sample was peripheral blood mononuclear cells (PBMCs), taken at new diagnosis, from a patient treated with antithyroid drugs. The receptors stem from a woman aged 45-65 years with Graves disease.

The chain employs TRBV5-1 and TRBJ1-4; no definite D call. Trimming shortened V by 4 bases and J by 0 bases, and 13 bases separated the two germline ends. In germline, CDR1 is SGHRS, CDR2 YFSETQ. CDR3 length equals 16 residues. CDR3 sequence reads: CASSRGDIATNEKLFF. CDR3 DNA: TGCGCCAGCAGCCGGGGTGATATTGCAACTAATGAAAAACTGTTTTTT.

This clonotype showed up many times. The V and J genes are TRBV20-1 and TRBJ1-1; no firm D call. V lost 3 bases and J lost 2, with 7 bases in between. The CDR3 covers 12 residues. CDR1 DFQATT and CDR2 SNEGSKA come from the germline V gene (reference sequence). The DNA of the CDR3 is TGCAGTGCTAGGGACGGAAACACTGAAGCTTTCTTT. Protein sequence: CSARDGNTEAFF.

In its sample, this clonotype was seen a few times. The CDR3 bases are TGTGCCAGCAGCTCCACTCCGGGACAATCTAGCACAGATACGCAGTATTTT. Its translation is CASSSTPGQSSTDTQYF. J is TRBJ2-3 and V is TRBV7-6; D may be TRBD1 (6 bases). This CDR3 has 17 amino acids. Trimming stripped 4 bases from V and 0 bases from J, with 17 bases between. The germline V gene encodes CDR1 SGHVS and CDR2 FNYEAQ.

This clonotype occurred many times. This chain links TRBV5-1 with TRBJ2-3, with 7 bases identical to TRBD2. Trimming at V came to 1 base and at J to 1 base, leaving 6 bases not matched to a gene. CDR3 length: 16 residues. From germline, CDR1 is SGHRS and CDR2 YFSETQ. The CDR3 nucleotides are TGCGCCAGCAGCTTGTGGCAGCGGGAAGGCACAGATACGCAGTATTTT. This encodes CASSLWQREGTDTQYF.

In this sample, this clonotype turned up a few times. The chain uses TRBV5-1 and TRBJ2-1; 9 bases are shared with TRBD2. This CDR3 comprises 16 residues. Germline V CDR1 and CDR2: SGHRS, YFSETQ. Germline trimming cut 3 bases from V and 7 bases from J; bases unmatched to any gene: 11. For the CDR3, the DNA is TGCGCCAGCAGCTCCCCAACGGGCGGGAGGGGGAATGAGCAGTTCTTC. It encodes CASSSPTGGRGNEQFF.